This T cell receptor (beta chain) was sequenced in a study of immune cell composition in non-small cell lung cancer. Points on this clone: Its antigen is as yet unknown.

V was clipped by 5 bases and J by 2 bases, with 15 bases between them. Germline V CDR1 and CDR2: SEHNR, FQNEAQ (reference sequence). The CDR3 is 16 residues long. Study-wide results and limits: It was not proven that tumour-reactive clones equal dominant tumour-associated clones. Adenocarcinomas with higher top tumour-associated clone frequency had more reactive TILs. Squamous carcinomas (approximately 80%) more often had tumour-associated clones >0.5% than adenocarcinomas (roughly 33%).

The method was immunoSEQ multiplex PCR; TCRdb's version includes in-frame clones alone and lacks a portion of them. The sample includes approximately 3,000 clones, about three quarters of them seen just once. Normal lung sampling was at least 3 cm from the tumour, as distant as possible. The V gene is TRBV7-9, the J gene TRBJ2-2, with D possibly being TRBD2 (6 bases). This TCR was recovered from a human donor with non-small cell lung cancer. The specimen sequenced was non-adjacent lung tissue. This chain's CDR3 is CASSLVAEQNTGELFF. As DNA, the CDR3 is TGTGCCAGCAGCCTGGTAGCGGAACAAAACACCGGGGAGCTGTTTTTT.